The 2 T cell receptor beta chains listed next were all sequenced from one sample in a study of T-cell memory formation after mild COVID-19. MiXCR was run by TCRdb on the 5' RACE reads, yielding one entry per CDR3 protein. Among around 310,000 distinct CDR3 sequences listed, 20% to 25% were seen once. Source material: PBMCs or a T cell subset sorted from them (not recorded which). The receptors shown here come from a man aged 18 to 30 who had mild COVID-19 (a few samples of this study predate the infection). Cell type and time point are not known.

The chain couples TRBV2 to TRBJ1-1, with no clear D. V was trimmed by 6 bases and J by 1 base, leaving 9 bases between them. CDR1 is SNHLY, CDR2 FYNNEI, per germline. The CDR3 has 13 residues. The CDR3 region is CASRENRNTEAFF. The CDR3 DNA follows: TGTGCCAGCAGAGAAAACAGGAACACTGAAGCTTTCTTT.

This clonotype was counted a few times. The chain employs TRBV29-1 and TRBJ2-5; 9 bases match TRBD2. Germline V gives CDR1 SQVTM, CDR2 ANQGSEA. The CDR3 contains 14 residues. J lost 5 bases, V lost 4 bases, and 8 bases had no gene match. CDR3 sequence: CSVASAGGHETQYF. The CDR3 coding sequence is TGCAGCGTTGCTTCCGCGGGGGGGCACGAGACCCAGTACTTC. Drawing the rest from reference TRBV29-1 and TRBJ2-5, the complete variable domain is SAVISQKPSRDICQRGTSLTIQCQVDSQVTMMFWYRQQPGQSLTLIATANQGSEATYESGFVIDKFPISRPNLTFSTLTVSNMSPEDSSIYLCSVASAGGHETQYFGPGTRLLVL.